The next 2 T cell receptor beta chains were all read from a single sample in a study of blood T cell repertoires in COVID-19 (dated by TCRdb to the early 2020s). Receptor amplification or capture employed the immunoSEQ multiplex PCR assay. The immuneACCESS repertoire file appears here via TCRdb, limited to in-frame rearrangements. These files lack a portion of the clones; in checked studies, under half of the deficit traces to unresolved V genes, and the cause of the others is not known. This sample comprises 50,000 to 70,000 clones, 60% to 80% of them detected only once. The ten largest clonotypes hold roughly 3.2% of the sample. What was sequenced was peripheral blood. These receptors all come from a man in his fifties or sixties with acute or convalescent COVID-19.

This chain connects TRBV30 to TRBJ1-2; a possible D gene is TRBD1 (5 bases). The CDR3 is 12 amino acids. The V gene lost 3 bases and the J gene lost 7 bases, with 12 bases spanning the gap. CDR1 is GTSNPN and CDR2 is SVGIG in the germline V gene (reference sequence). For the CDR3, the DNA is TGTGCCTGGAGGGGGATGGGGGGTGGCTACACCTTC. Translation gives CAWRGMGGGYTF. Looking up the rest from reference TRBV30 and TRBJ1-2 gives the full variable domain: SQTIHQWPATLVQPVGSPLSLECTVEGTSNPNLYWYRQAAGRGLQLLFYSVGIGQISSEVPQNLSASRPQDRQFILSSKKLLLSDSGFYLCAWRGMGGGYTFGSGTRLTVV.

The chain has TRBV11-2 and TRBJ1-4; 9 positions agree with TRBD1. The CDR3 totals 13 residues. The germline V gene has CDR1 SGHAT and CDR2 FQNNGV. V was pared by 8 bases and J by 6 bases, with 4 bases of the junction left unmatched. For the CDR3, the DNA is TGTGCCAGCCAATGGGACAGGGATGAAAAACTGTTTTTT. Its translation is CASQWDRDEKLFF.